The entry that follows covers one T cell receptor beta chain sequence. In the authors' workflow: Using reference gene primer amplification, nucleated cell counts were estimated. Profiled with immunoSEQ multiplex PCR; TCRdb holds only in-frame clones, not every one. That table supplies the V and J calls and clone size; D and trimming were determined from the DNA. The repertoire holds approximately 330,000 clones, with roughly 90% as singletons. This record belongs to a study of blood T cell repertoires in COVID-19. Study-wide context: Sites in the United States, Italy and Spain provided acute and convalescent COVID-19 samples. Sources were T cells, B-cell-depleted T cells, or PBMCs; the material itself was cDNA or gDNA.

The CDR3 sequence is 12 residues long. Germline V gives CDR1 MNHEY, CDR2 SVGAGI. Trimming shortened V by 7 bases and J by 0 bases, and 7 bases separated the two germline ends. The chain recombines TRBV6-5 with TRBJ2-7; perhaps TRBD2 as D (6 bases). The sequenced sample consisted of peripheral blood. The sequence derives from a woman in her 50s with active or convalescent COVID-19. The CDR3 reads CASTSVSYEQYF. The CDR3 nucleotides are TGTGCCAGCACTAGCGTCTCCTACGAGCAGTACTTC.